What follows are 9 T cell receptor beta chains derived from one specimen sequenced in a study of blood T cell repertoires in COVID-19. Clones were sequenced by immunoSEQ multiplex PCR, and TCRdb holds only the in-frame ones, with some missing. Among approximately 30,000 clones listed, 76% were seen once. Sequencing used peripheral blood. The receptors originated from a man between 65 and 80 years old with acute or convalescent COVID-19.

This sequence joins TRBV28 and TRBJ2-7; 15 bases are shared with TRBD2. The CDR3 consists of 16 residues. Losses at the gene ends were 5 bases for V and 7 bases for J; bases not matched to a gene: 9. Germline CDR1 and CDR2: MDHEN and SYDVKM. This CDR3 reads CASSILGTSGRKEQYF. CDR3 in DNA: TGTGCCAGCAGTATACTTGGGACTAGCGGGAGGAAAGAGCAGTACTTC.

The chain links TRBV4-2 to TRBJ1-1; D is undetermined. Trimming cost V 0 bases and J 2 bases, with 10 bases left between them. The CDR3 extends over 15 amino acids. The V gene's germline CDR1 is LGHNA and CDR2 YNFKEQ. The CDR3 DNA follows: TGTGCCAGCAGCCAAGAAGAACGGGGAAACACTGAAGCTTTCTTT. Its translation: CASSQEERGNTEAFF.

The genes are TRBV15 and TRBJ1-3; 7 nucleotides align to TRBD1. Germline CDR1 reads LNHNV; CDR2 reads YYDKDF (reference sequence). V shed 3 bases, J shed 2 bases, and the junction held 4 bases outside the gene matches. There are 15 residues in the CDR3. DNA of the CDR3: TGTGCCACCAGCAGCCCCGGGACAGCTGGAAACACCATATATTTT. It encodes CATSSPGTAGNTIYF.

This rearrangement joins TRBV6-2 or TRBV6-3 to TRBJ2-1; maybe TRBD1 (5 bases). CDR1 and CDR2 (germline): MNHEY, SVGEGT. CDR3 length: 13 amino acids. Trimming left V 4 bases short and J 6 bases short, with 10 bases between. In nucleotides, the CDR3 is TGTGCCAGCAGTTCAAAGGGGCGCAATGAGCAGTTCTTC. This translates into CASSSKGRNEQFF.

CDR3 sequence reads: CASMGLRSSGANVLTF. CDR3 sequence (DNA): TGTGCCAGCATGGGACTCAGGAGCTCTGGGGCCAACGTCCTGACTTTC. The J gene is TRBJ2-6, the V gene TRBV2; TRBD2 is a possible D gene (6 bases). The germline CDR1 and CDR2 sequences are SNHLY and FYNNEI. This CDR3 is built from 16 residues. With 7 bases removed from V and 0 bases from J, the gap between germline ends came to 13 bases.

CDR3 residues: CASSQVSGNTEAFF. CDR3 sequence (DNA): TGTGCCAGCAGCCAGGTTAGCGGTAACACTGAAGCTTTCTTT. The chain couples TRBV4-2 to TRBJ1-1; D gene unclear. V was shortened by 3 bases and J by 2 bases, with 10 bases between the two germline ends. The CDR3 length is 14 residues. Germline V CDR1 and CDR2: LGHNA, YNFKEQ.

V usage is TRBV19 and J usage is TRBJ1-5, with a tentative D call TRBD1 (5 bases). CDR1 is LNHDA and CDR2 is SQIVND in the germline V gene (reference sequence). V shed 5 bases and J shed 0 bases, with 14 bases lying between them. This CDR3 region has 16 residues. CDR3 sequence reads: CASSLPYRISNQPQHF. CDR3 bases: TGTGCCAGTAGTCTTCCCTACAGGATTAGCAATCAGCCCCAGCATTTT.

This clone was counted only a few times. V and J are TRBV10-3 and TRBJ2-7; 9 nucleotides align to TRBD1. V trimming: 1 base; J trimming: 0 bases; junction bases outside the gene matches: 7. The CDR3 covers 17 residues. Looked up from germline, CDR1 is ENHRY and CDR2 is SYGVKD. CDR3 in amino acids: CAISELFDRGNSYEQYF. The CDR3 region has the DNA TGTGCCATCAGTGAGTTATTTGACAGGGGGAACTCCTACGAGCAGTACTTC.

This clone came up once. The chain couples TRBV6-2 or TRBV6-3 to TRBJ2-7; TRBD2 is a possible D gene (5 bases). Between the trimmed V and J ends, which lost 2 bases and 2 bases, there was a span of 13 bases. CDR3 size: 15 residues. In germline, CDR1 is MNHEY, CDR2 SVGEGT. The CDR3 loop reads CASSYQKRPTYEQYF. The DNA for the CDR3 is TGTGCCAGCAGTTACCAGAAGCGGCCTACCTACGAGCAGTACTTC.